One sample yielded the 30 T cell receptor beta chains listed below, sequenced in a study of STAT3 mutations in large granular lymphocyte leukemia. Some clones are missing from TCRdb's copy, which holds only in-frame ones; the method was immunoSEQ multiplex PCR. The sample has roughly 38,000 clones, 70% to 90% seen once. The study, taken as a whole, reports: In T-cell large granular lymphocyte leukemia, about half of patients showed multiple immunodominant subclonotypes.

The antigens of these receptors remain unknown. Sample: PBMCs. Source of these receptors: a human donor with T large granular lymphocyte leukemia. Some clones in this sample may be carry-over from other donors' samples.

The chain is built from TRBV5-1 and TRBJ1-5; 8 bases agree with TRBD1. The CDR3 totals 15 residues. CDR1 SGHRS and CDR2 YFSETQ come from the germline V gene. Trimming cost V 4 bases and J 10 bases; bases outside gene matches: 13. In nucleotides, the CDR3 is TGCGCCAGCAGCCCTTCAGGACAGGGAATTTCTCCCCAGCATTTT. Translated: CASSPSGQGISPQHF. The whole variable domain, filled in from reference TRBV5-1 and TRBJ1-5, reads KAGVTQTPRYLIKTRGQQVTLSCSPISGHRSVSWYQQTPGQGLQFLFEYFSETQRNKGNFPGRFSGRQFSNSRSEMNVSTLELGDSALYLCASSPSGQGISPQHFGDGTRLSIL.

This clone was seen once. The chain couples TRBV29-1 to TRBJ2-7; D gene unclear. V lost 5 bases to trimming and J lost 3 bases, with 8 bases between them. Germline V lookup: CDR1 SQVTM, CDR2 ANQGSEA. This CDR3 contains 11 residues. The CDR3 nucleotides read TGCAGCGTTAAGCAGGACTACGAGCAGTACTTC. Its protein is CSVKQDYEQYF.

The chain combines TRBV2 with TRBJ1-6; D is ambiguous. Trimming cost V 4 bases and J 13 bases, with 14 bases left between them. Germline values: CDR1 SNHLY, CDR2 FYNNEI. CDR3 length equals 13 residues. The DNA for the CDR3 is TGTGCCAGCAGTGGAGAAGGGTCGACTCCCCTCCACTTT. It yields the protein CASSGEGSTPLHF.

The chain has TRBV7-9 and TRBJ1-4; no definite D call. The CDR3 spans 15 residues. Trimming removed 5 bases from V and 8 bases from J, with 18 bases in between. The V gene's germline CDR1 is SEHNR and CDR2 FQNEAQ (reference sequence). CDR3 sequence: CASSASGTTEEKLFF. The CDR3 DNA sequence: TGTGCCAGCAGCGCTAGTGGTACCACGGAGGAAAAACTGTTTTTT. The full variable domain, with the rest looked up from reference TRBV7-9 and TRBJ1-4, is DTGVSQNPRHKITKRGQNVTFRCDPISEHNRLYWYRQTLGQGPEFLTYFQNEAQLEKSRLLSDRFSAERPKGSFSTLEIQRTEQGDSAMYLCASSASGTTEEKLFFGSGTQLSVL.

The chain carries TRBV4-1 and TRBJ2-3; possibly TRBD1 or TRBD2 for D (5 bases each). Trimming removed 1 base at V and 4 bases at J, with 12 bases between. The CDR3 totals 15 residues. Germline values: CDR1 MGHRA, CDR2 YSYEKL. This CDR3 is CASSQVGTWADTQYF. The CDR3 nucleotides are TGCGCCAGCAGCCAAGTGGGGACGTGGGCAGATACGCAGTATTTT.

This clone was picked up one time. The chain couples TRBV11-3 to TRBJ2-1; 12 nucleotides line up with TRBD1. The CDR3 has 15 amino acids. Germline V gene sequence: CDR1 SGHNT, CDR2 YENEEA. Trimming removed 4 bases from V and 7 bases from J; junction bases left unmatched: 5. DNA for the CDR3: TGTGCCAGCAGCTGGGGACAGGGGGCTGAGAATGAGCAGTTCTTC. Translating gives CASSWGQGAENEQFF.

The chain employs TRBV21-1 and TRBJ1-5. TRBV21-1 is labeled a pseudogene. This CDR3 is built from 16 residues. CDR3 sequence (DNA): TGTGCCAGCACCCCCCCTGGCAGACTAAGCAATCAGCCCCAGCATTTT. It yields the protein CASTPPGRLSNQPQHF.

The V call is TRBV7-9, the J call TRBJ2-7, with 9 positions matching TRBD1. V dropped 1 base and J dropped 2; count of bases not matched to a gene: 0. Germline-derived CDR1 and CDR2 are SEHNR and FQNEAQ (reference sequence). The CDR3 totals 14 residues. The chain's CDR3 is CASSLGQGAYEQYF. CDR3 nucleotides: TGTGCCAGCAGCTTAGGACAGGGGGCCTACGAGCAGTACTTC.

This clone was counted a single time. The chain has TRBV5-1 and TRBJ2-1; TRBD1 might be the D (6 bases). The CDR3 is made up of 17 amino acids. The V gene lost 3 bases and the J gene lost 4 bases, with 20 bases spanning the gap. CDR1 and CDR2 (germline): SGHRS, YFSETQ. The CDR3 here is CASSWSLGATVYNEQFF. DNA for the CDR3: TGCGCCAGCAGCTGGTCGCTGGGGGCAACGGTTTACAATGAGCAGTTCTTC.

The chain recombines TRBV11-2 with TRBJ2-1; possibly TRBD1 for D (6 bases). Germline CDR1 SGHAT, CDR2 FQNNGV. The CDR3 length is 14 residues. V shed 7 bases and J shed 4 bases, with 14 bases lying between them. In DNA, the CDR3 is TGTGCCAGCACCTATCAGGGGAGATACAATGAGCAGTTCTTC. Its translation is CASTYQGRYNEQFF.

This clone was seen only a few times. V is TRBV10-1 and J is TRBJ2-2, with 9 positions matching TRBD2. Germline V gene data show CDR1 as WNHNN and CDR2 as SYGVQD (reference sequence). Germline trimming cut 10 bases from V and 2 bases from J; bases unmatched to any gene: 8. The CDR3 contains 15 residues. The CDR3 DNA reads TGCGCCACGGGGGCTAGCGGGACCAACACCGGGGAGCTGTTTTTT. This translates into CATGASGTNTGELFF.

The chain joins TRBV30 to TRBJ2-2; a possible D gene is TRBD2 (5 bases). The CDR3 is 12 residues long. With 2 bases removed from V and 8 bases from J, the gap between germline ends came to 9 bases. Germline V gives CDR1 GTSNPN, CDR2 SVGIG (reference sequence). The CDR3 sequence is CAWSPSGGELFF. CDR3 in DNA: TGTGCCTGGAGTCCCTCGGGAGGGGAGCTGTTTTTT.

This chain links TRBV6-5 with TRBJ1-5; maybe TRBD1 (6 bases). Trimming removed 7 bases from V and 0 bases from J, with 10 bases in between. The CDR3 is 14 amino acids. Germline assignment: CDR1 MNHEY and CDR2 SVGAGI. CDR3 loop: CASKSTGSNQPQHF. The CDR3 DNA reads as TGTGCCAGCAAATCGACAGGTAGCAATCAGCCCCAGCATTTT.

V and J are TRBV10-2 and TRBJ1-6; 7 bases align to TRBD1. Per germline, CDR1 WSHSY and CDR2 SAAADI. The CDR3 contains 15 residues. The ends lost 0 bases at V and 7 bases at J; junction bases unmatched: 3. CDR3 DNA: TGCGCCAGCAGTGAGTCGACAGGGCGCAATTCACCCCTCCACTTT. Its protein is CASSESTGRNSPLHF.

The chain links TRBV13 to TRBJ1-6; 9 nucleotides line up with TRBD1. V was clipped by 4 bases and J by 7 bases; unmatched bases: 5. The CDR3 is 15 residues long. Per germline, CDR1 PRHDT and CDR2 FYEKMQ (reference sequence). The CDR3 DNA reads as TGTGCCAGCAGCTGGGACAGGGTGCAGAATTCACCCCTCCACTTT. Translated, it gives CASSWDRVQNSPLHF.

The chain recombines TRBV7-9 with TRBJ1-4; D possibly corresponds to TRBD1 (5 bases). CDR3 length: 15 amino acids. CDR1 and CDR2 (germline): SEHNR, FQNEAQ (reference sequence). V was trimmed by 5 bases and J by 6 bases, leaving 16 bases between them. The CDR3 DNA follows: TGTGCCAGCAGCCTGAGATCCGGGGGGGATGAAAAACTGTTTTTT. Its protein product is CASSLRSGGDEKLFF.

V usage is TRBV9 and J usage is TRBJ2-3; 8 bases match TRBD2. The ends lost 4 bases at V and 4 bases at J; junction bases unmatched: 8. The CDR3 is made up of 15 amino acids. Germline CDR1 reads SGDLS; CDR2 reads YYNGEE. The CDR3 DNA reads TGTGCCAGCAGCCCACAAGCGGGGGTGGCAGATACGCAGTATTTT. This encodes CASSPQAGVADTQYF.

V usage is TRBV7-9 and J usage is TRBJ1-5; D unclear. CDR1 and CDR2 from the germline V gene are SEHNR and FQNEAQ (reference sequence). This CDR3 comprises 13 residues. V dropped 0 bases and J dropped 5 bases, with 5 bases sitting between them. CDR3 region: CASSLAGYQPQHF. The CDR3 DNA reads as TGTGCCAGCAGCTTAGCTGGGTATCAGCCCCAGCATTTT.

V gene TRBV19 combines with J gene TRBJ1-6; 8 bases are a match to TRBD1. CDR1 is LNHDA and CDR2 is SQIVND in the germline V gene (reference sequence). V gave up 1 base and J gave up 6 bases; unmatched junction bases: 5. CDR3 length: 16 amino acids. The CDR3 sequence: CASSIAPGGGNSPLHF. DNA for the CDR3: TGTGCCAGTAGTATAGCCCCAGGGGGCGGTAATTCACCCCTCCACTTT.

This clone was counted between two and nine times. The V call is TRBV6-1, the J call TRBJ1-2; tentatively, D is TRBD1 (6 bases). The CDR3 contains 12 residues. The ends were cut back, 5 bases at V and 8 bases at J, with 12 bases in the middle. In germline, CDR1 is MNHNS, CDR2 SASEGT. The CDR3 DNA reads as TGTGCCAGCAGTTCTGAGGGGGGGGGCTACACCTTC. It is translated as CASSSEGGGYTF.

The sample holds a few counts of this clone. The genes are TRBV13 and TRBJ1-6; 8 nucleotides align to TRBD1. The germline CDR1 and CDR2 sequences are PRHDT and FYEKMQ (reference sequence). V gave up 5 bases and J gave up 9 bases; unmatched junction bases: 9. The CDR3 consists of 15 residues. CDR3 nucleotide sequence: TGTGCCAGCAGCCGTTACGGGCAGGGGGCTTCACCCCTCCACTTT. It translates to CASSRYGQGASPLHF.

The genes are TRBV5-4 and TRBJ2-3, with TRBD2 matching 12 bases. J lost 2 bases, V lost 4 bases, and 8 bases had no gene match. CDR1 and CDR2 from the germline V gene are SGHNT and YYREEE (reference sequence). The CDR3 loop spans 17 amino acids. The CDR3 DNA reads TGTGCCAGCAGCCTTACTAGCGGGGGGCCCGCCACAGATACGCAGTATTTT. As protein: CASSLTSGGPATDTQYF.

This chain links TRBV29-1 with TRBJ1-2; D is unclear. This CDR3 is 12 amino acids long. Germline assignment: CDR1 SQVTM and CDR2 ANQGSEA. V lost 1 base and J 7 bases, leaving 10 bases between the germline ends. Written as DNA, the CDR3 is TGCAGCGTTGAAGGTAACATCTCTGGCTACACCTTC. The encoded protein is CSVEGNISGYTF. The complete variable domain, with remaining parts taken from reference TRBV29-1 and TRBJ1-2, reads SAVISQKPSRDICQRGTSLTIQCQVDSQVTMMFWYRQQPGQSLTLIATANQGSEATYESGFVIDKFPISRPNLTFSTLTVSNMSPEDSSIYLCSVEGNISGYTFGSGTRLTVV.

This clone occurred once. The chain uses TRBV19 and TRBJ2-5, with D tentatively TRBD1 or TRBD2 (5 bases each). Trimming pared 5 bases from V and 4 bases from J, leaving 8 bases between. The CDR3 runs 12 residues. Germline CDR1 reads LNHDA; CDR2 reads SQIVND (reference sequence). Written as DNA, the CDR3 is TGTGCCAGTAGTGTTGGGGGAGAGACCCAGTACTTC. The encoded protein is CASSVGGETQYF.

The chain joins TRBV11-2 to TRBJ1-1; D not resolved. This CDR3 has 15 amino acids. Germline lookup yields CDR1 SGHAT and CDR2 FQNNGV. V gave up 1 base and J gave up 0 bases, with 9 bases separating them. The CDR3 DNA is TGTGCCAGCAGCTTAGCGGGGAGCATGAACACTGAAGCTTTCTTT. This sequence encodes CASSLAGSMNTEAFF.

V gene TRBV20-1 combines with J gene TRBJ1-1; D ambiguous. The germline V gene has CDR1 DFQATT and CDR2 SNEGSKA (reference sequence). The germline V and J ends were trimmed by 2 bases and 1 base, with 2 bases remaining between them. The CDR3 extends over 11 amino acids. In DNA form, the CDR3 reads TGCAGTGCTAGACAGAACACTGAAGCTTTCTTT. Translated, it gives CSARQNTEAFF.

This chain uses TRBV6-6 with TRBJ2-5; D uncertain. The germline V gene encodes CDR1 MNHNY and CDR2 SVGAGI (reference sequence). The CDR3 is 13 amino acids. V was cut by 0 bases and J by 5 bases, with 7 bases left in between. The CDR3 bases are TGTGCCAGCAGTTACTCTTCTTGGGAGACCCAGTACTTC. As protein: CASSYSSWETQYF.

The rearrangement uses TRBV10-3 and TRBJ2-3, with TRBD2 matching 12 bases. Germline V gene sequence: CDR1 ENHRY, CDR2 SYGVKD. The J segment lost 6 bases and the V segment lost 8 bases, leaving 9 bases of the junction unmatched. The CDR3 contains 15 residues. DNA of the CDR3: TGTGCCATCTCGGGACTAGCGGGTGAAGACGATACGCAGTATTTT. It yields the protein CAISGLAGEDDTQYF.

This rearrangement joins TRBV27 to TRBJ1-1; 7 bases match TRBD1. The germline V gene encodes CDR1 MNHEY and CDR2 SMNVEV (reference sequence). V trimming: 2 bases; J trimming: 7 bases; junction bases outside the gene matches: 16. This CDR3 spans 17 amino acids. The CDR3 sequence is CASSLARAGGKGVEAFF. CDR3 nucleotides: TGTGCCAGCAGTTTAGCGAGGGCAGGGGGAAAGGGTGTTGAAGCTTTCTTT.

This chain connects TRBV5-6 to TRBJ1-4; D gene uncertain. V was trimmed by 2 bases and J by 0 bases, leaving 11 bases between them. Germline lookup yields CDR1 SGHDT and CDR2 YYEEEE. The CDR3 consists of 16 residues. The DNA of the CDR3 is TGTGCCAGCAGCTTTAAGTCCCAGGCAACTAATGAAAAACTGTTTTTT. It specifies CASSFKSQATNEKLFF.